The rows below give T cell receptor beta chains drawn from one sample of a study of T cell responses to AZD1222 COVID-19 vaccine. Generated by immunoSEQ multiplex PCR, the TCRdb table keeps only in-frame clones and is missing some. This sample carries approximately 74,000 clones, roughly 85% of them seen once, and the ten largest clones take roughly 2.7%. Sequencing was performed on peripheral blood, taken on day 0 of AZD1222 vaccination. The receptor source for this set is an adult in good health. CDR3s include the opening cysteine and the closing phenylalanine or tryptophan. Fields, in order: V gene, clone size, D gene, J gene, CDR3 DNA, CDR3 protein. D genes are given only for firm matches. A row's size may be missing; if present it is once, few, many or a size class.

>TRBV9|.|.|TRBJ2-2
TGTGCCAGCAGCGTAGCCGCCGTCGGAAACACCGGGGAGCTGTTTTTT
CASSVAAVGNTGELFF
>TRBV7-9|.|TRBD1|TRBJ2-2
TGTGCCAGGGGTACAGGGGCTGACACCGGGGAGCTGTTTTTT
CARGTGADTGELFF
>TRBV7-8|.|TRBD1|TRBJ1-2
TGTGCCAGCAGCGCCGGGACAGGGGTATTCGGTGGCTACACCTTC
CASSAGTGVFGGYTF
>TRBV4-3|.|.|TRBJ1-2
TGCGCCAGCAGCCAAGATAACCAGGGTAACTATGGCTACACCTTC
CASSQDNQGNYGYTF
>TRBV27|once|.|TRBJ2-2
TGTGCCAGCAGTACCAGGGGTTCCGGGGAGCTGTTTTTT
CASSTRGSGELFF
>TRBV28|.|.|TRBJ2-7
TGTGCCAGCAGCCTAGCCGTTCCCTACTCCTACGAGCAGTACTTC
CASSLAVPYSYEQYF
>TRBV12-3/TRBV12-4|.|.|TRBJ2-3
TGTGCCAGCACCTCTGGCACAGATACGCAGTATTTT
CASTSGTDTQYF
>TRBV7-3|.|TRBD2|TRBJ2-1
TGTGCCAGCAGCTTATTGGGGGGGACCTACAATGAGCAGTTCTTC
CASSLLGGTYNEQFF
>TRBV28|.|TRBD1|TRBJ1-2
TGTGCCAGCAGTACCTCGGGACAGGGGGGAGGCTACACCTTC
CASSTSGQGGGYTF
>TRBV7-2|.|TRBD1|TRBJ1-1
TGTGCCAGCAGCCTCAGGGGGACTGAAGCTTTCTTT
CASSLRGTEAFF
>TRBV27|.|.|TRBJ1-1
TGTGCCAGCAGTCCAAACCCGGGACTGAACACTGAAGCTTTCTTT
CASSPNPGLNTEAFF
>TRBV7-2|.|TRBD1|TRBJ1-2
TGTGCCAGCAGCTTAAAGCAGGGGGCGAGCTACACCTTC
CASSLKQGASYTF
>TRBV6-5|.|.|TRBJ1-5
TGTGCCAGCAGTTACTCGAAGGGTTTCAATCAGCCCCAGCATTTT
CASSYSKGFNQPQHF
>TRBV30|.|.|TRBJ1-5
TGTGCCTGGAGCGACTGGGGGGTTAGCAATCAGCCCCAGCATTTT
CAWSDWGVSNQPQHF
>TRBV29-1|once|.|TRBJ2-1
TGCAGCGTTGCCGGGAGCTCCTACAATGAGCAGTTCTTC
CSVAGSSYNEQFF
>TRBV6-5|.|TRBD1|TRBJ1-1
TGTGCCAGCAGTCCCGGGACAGGGTGGACTGAAGCTTTCTTT
CASSPGTGWTEAFF
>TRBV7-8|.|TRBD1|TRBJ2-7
TGTGCCAGCAGCCCCCGGACAGGAAGTTCCTACGAGCAGTACTTC
CASSPRTGSSYEQYF
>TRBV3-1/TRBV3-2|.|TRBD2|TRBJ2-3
TGTGCCAGCAGCCAAGGGGAACTAGCGGTCACAGATACGCAGTATTTT
CASSQGELAVTDTQYF
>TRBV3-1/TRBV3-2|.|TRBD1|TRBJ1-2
TGTGCCAGCAGCCCCATGGGACAGGATCCTAACTATGGCTACACCTTC
CASSPMGQDPNYGYTF
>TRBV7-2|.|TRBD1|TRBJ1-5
TGTGCCAGCAGAGGGGGACAGGGAATCCATCAGCCCCAGCATTTT
CASRGGQGIHQPQHF
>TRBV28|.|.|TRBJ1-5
TGTGCCAGCAGAACAGAGTATAGCAATCAGCCCCAGCATTTT
CASRTEYSNQPQHF
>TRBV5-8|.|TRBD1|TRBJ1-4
TGTGCCAGCAGCGCGGACAGGGAAGAAAAACTGTTTTTT
CASSADREEKLFF
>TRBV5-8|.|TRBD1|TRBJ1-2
TGTGCCAGCGGACAGGGTGCTAACTATGGCTACACCTTC
CASGQGANYGYTF
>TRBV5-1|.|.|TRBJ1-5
TGCGCCAGCAGCCAAAGCGGTGGGGTAGAACAGCCCCAGCATTTT
CASSQSGGVEQPQHF
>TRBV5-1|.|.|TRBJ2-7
TGCGCCAGCAGCTTGGAACAGGCCTACGAGCAGTACTTC
CASSLEQAYEQYF
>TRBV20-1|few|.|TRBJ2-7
TGCAGTGCTAGTTTTGCAGGGTACAACGAGCAGTACTTC
CSASFAGYNEQYF
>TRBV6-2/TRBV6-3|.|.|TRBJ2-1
TGTGCCAGCACCCCGGGGTGGGAAAGGGTTGAGCAGTTCTTC
CASTPGWERVEQFF
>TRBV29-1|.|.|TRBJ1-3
TGCAGCGTCCTCGGACAGCCCTCTGGAAACACCATATATTTT
CSVLGQPSGNTIYF
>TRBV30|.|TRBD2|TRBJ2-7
TGTGCCTGGAGTGTCTGGCGGGGGGGATACGAGCAGTACTTC
CAWSVWRGGYEQYF
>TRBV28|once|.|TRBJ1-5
TGTGCCAGCAGTTCTCCTGGGGGCCCTAGCAATCAGCCCCAGCATTTT
CASSSPGGPSNQPQHF
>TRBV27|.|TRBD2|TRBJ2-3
TGTGCCAGCAGTTGGCTAGCGGGAGGGACAGATACGCAGTATTTT
CASSWLAGGTDTQYF
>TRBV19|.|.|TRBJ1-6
TGTGCCAGTAGGCCCGCGAGCGGGTTGGATTCACCCCTCCACTTT
CASRPASGLDSPLHF
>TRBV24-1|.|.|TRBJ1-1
TGTGCCACCAGTGAGACAGGCCTCACTGAAGCTTTCTTT
CATSETGLTEAFF
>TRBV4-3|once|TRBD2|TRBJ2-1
TGCGCCAGCAGCCAAACCCCACTAGCGGGAGGGTCTTACAATGAGCAGTTCTTC
CASSQTPLAGGSYNEQFF
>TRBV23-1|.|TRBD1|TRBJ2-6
TGCGCCAGCAGTCAGAATGAGGGGGCACCCTCCCCGGGGGCCAACGTCCTGACTTTC
CASSQNEGAPSPGANVLTF
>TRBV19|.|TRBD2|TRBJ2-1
TGTGCCAGTAGTACCTACATACAGCGGGACTACAATGAGCAGTTCTTC
CASSTYIQRDYNEQFF
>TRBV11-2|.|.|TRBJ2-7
TGTGCCAGCAGCTACCAATACGAGCAGTACTTC
CASSYQYEQYF
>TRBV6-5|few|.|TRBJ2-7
TGTGCCAGCAGTTACTCGACCAATGCGGGATCCTACGAGCAGTACTTC
CASSYSTNAGSYEQYF
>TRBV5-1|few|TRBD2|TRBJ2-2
TGCGCCAGCAGCCCGGCCCCGGGGGGGGCCGCCGGGGAGCTGTTTTTT
CASSPAPGGAAGELFF
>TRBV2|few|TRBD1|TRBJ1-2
TGTGCCAGCAATGGGAAGGCAGGGGGCTTCTTGTGGGATGGCTACACCTTC
CASNGKAGGFLWDGYTF
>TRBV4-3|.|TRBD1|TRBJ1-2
TGCGCCAGCAGCCCCGGACCACTTATACAGGGGACAGGGGGGGGCTACACCTTC
CASSPGPLIQGTGGGYTF
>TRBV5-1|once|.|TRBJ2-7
TGCGCCAGCAGCTTGGAGGGGTTGGCTACCTACGAGCAGTACTTC
CASSLEGLATYEQYF
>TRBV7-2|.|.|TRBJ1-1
TGTGCCAGCAGCCCGGGACGCCCGAGCACTGAAGCTTTCTTT
CASSPGRPSTEAFF
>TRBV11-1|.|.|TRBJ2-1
TGTGCCAGCAGCTTAGGACAGGCCAATGAGCAGTTCTTC
CASSLGQANEQFF
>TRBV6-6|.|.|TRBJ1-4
TGTGCCAGCAGTTTAGACGAGGCTAATGAAAAACTGTTTTTT
CASSLDEANEKLFF
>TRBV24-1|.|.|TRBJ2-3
TGTGCCACCAGTGACCCTGGACTAGGGGGCACAGATACACAGTATTTT
CATSDPGLGGTDTQYF
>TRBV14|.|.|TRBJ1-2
TGTGCCAGCAGCCCAGTGGGGCCCTCTAACTATGGCTACACCTTC
CASSPVGPSNYGYTF
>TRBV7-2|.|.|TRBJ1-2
TGTGCCAGCAGCCACTTCGGAGGGTATGGCTACACCTTC
CASSHFGGYGYTF